Detailed here is one T cell receptor beta chain. Profiling relied on immunoSEQ multiplex PCR, and the TCRdb table lists in-frame clones only, not all of them. The sample carries about 83,000 clones, roughly nine tenths recorded once. The data were obtained in a study of T cell changes during pregnancy in multiple sclerosis. This clonotype was sampled from a female donor in good health, serving as a control in a pregnancy study. Some clones in this sample may be carry-over from other donors' samples. This sample comprised PBMCs, obtained in the first trimester of pregnancy.

Written as DNA, the CDR3 is TGTGCCAGCAGCGGAGGGGGCGGTGAAAAACTGTTTTTT. Translation: CASSGGGGEKLFF. The chain has TRBV27 and TRBJ1-4; 7 bases align to TRBD1. The germline V gene has CDR1 MNHEY and CDR2 SMNVEV (reference sequence). CDR3 length: 13 amino acids. With V trimmed by 6 bases and J by 7 bases, 5 bases remained unmatched.